This T cell receptor (beta chain) was sequenced in a study of blood T cell repertoires in COVID-19. Study summary: The study drew acute and convalescent COVID-19 samples from the United States, Italy and Spain. Sources were T cells, B-cell-depleted T cells, or PBMCs; the material itself was cDNA or gDNA.

The CDR3 has 14 residues. Deletions cut 2 bases from V and 15 bases from J, with 17 bases between. Germline lookup yields CDR1 SNHLY and CDR2 FYNNEI. Original methodology: Reference gene primer amplification gave estimated nucleated cell counts. The repertoire was sequenced with immunoSEQ multiplex PCR; TCRdb's copy has only in-frame clones and lacks some. The V and J calls and clone size are taken from that table; D and trimming were inferred from the DNA. The table lists approximately 100,000 clones, approximately 79% of them singletons, with roughly 15% in the top ten. The specimen sequenced was peripheral blood. This sequence originates from a woman older than 75 with active or convalescent COVID-19. V is TRBV2 and J is TRBJ1-6; D remains ambiguous. CDR3 sequence reads: CASSESGVVLSLHF. Here the CDR3 DNA reads TGTGCCAGCAGTGAAAGCGGGGTGGTTTTAAGCCTCCACTTT.